The clone carrying this T cell receptor (beta chain) was counted only a few times. At one end the junction does not follow the germline gene, possibly because of a read error. This entry comes from a study of CD4 and CD8 cells across lung adenocarcinoma regions. TCRdb analysed the PCR reads with MiXCR anew, one entry per CDR3 protein. Found here are fewer than 25,000 distinct CDR3 sequences, roughly 50% of them singletons; the top ten hold under 35%. Donors had localized lung adenocarcinoma, a non-small cell lung cancer. The sequenced sample consisted of CD8+ T cells from the center of a lung tumor. The sequence was collected from a female donor with lung adenocarcinoma. The CD4 and CD8 labels of this study may be unreliable.

This CDR3 reads CASSYGAGSSNEQFF. The DNA of the CDR3 is TGTGCCAGCAGTTACGGAGCGGGATCCTCCAATGAGCAGTTCTTC. The chain is built from TRBV6-5 and TRBJ2-1; TRBD2 aligns across 7 bases. In germline, CDR1 is MNHEY, CDR2 SVGAGI. The CDR3 covers 15 residues.